This TCR beta chain is from a study of T cell responses to AZD1222 COVID-19 vaccine. The CDR3 contains 15 residues. V lost 4 bases to trimming and J lost 4 bases, with 17 bases between them. The germline CDR1 and CDR2 sequences are SGDLS and YYNGEE. Whole-study findings and limits: All repertoire sampling was performed exclusively after the peak T cell response. A reported finding is that nearly half of spike-specific TCRs target unmutated variant regions.

TCRdb's copy holds only in-frame clones and misses some; the assay was immunoSEQ multiplex PCR. The data contain 140,000 to 150,000 clones, just under 95% of them singletons. A note on this clone: Its antigen is as yet unknown.

Sequenced here: peripheral blood, sampled on day 0 of AZD1222 vaccination. This chain joins TRBV9 and TRBJ1-1, with a weak D call TRBD1 (5 bases). This receptor was obtained from an adult in good health. CDR3 loop: CASSILSIGGTEAFF. In DNA form, the CDR3 reads TGTGCCAGCAGCATCCTTAGTATCGGGGGCACTGAAGCTTTCTTT.